Following are 5 T cell receptor beta chains from one sample sequenced in a study of T cells in localized non-small cell lung cancer. Sequencing used immunoSEQ multiplex PCR; TCRdb keeps in-frame clones, though not all of them. The sample records over 30,000 clones, around 87% being singletons. The sample in question was peripheral blood mononuclear cells, obtained before any cancer treatment. The receptors originated from a man aged 35 to 69 with stage III lung adenocarcinoma.

The chain combines TRBV21-1 with TRBJ2-5; the tabulated D call, TRBD2, remains unverified against the DNA. TRBV21-1 is tagged as a pseudogene. The CDR3 has 13 residues. The CDR3 region is CASAECGKETQYF. CDR3 in DNA: TGTGCCAGCGCAGAGTGCGGAAAAGAGACCCAGTACTTC.

The chain combines TRBV18 with TRBJ1-1; D gene unclear. This CDR3 is 16 amino acids long. Trimming removed 0 bases from V and 0 bases from J, with 11 bases in between. Germline V gene data show CDR1 as KGHSH and CDR2 as LQKENI. The CDR3 reads CASSPPSFSLNTEAFF. Here the CDR3 DNA reads TGTGCCAGCTCACCACCGAGCTTCAGCTTGAACACTGAAGCTTTCTTT.

The chain links TRBV7-9 to TRBJ1-2; D unresolved. V was shortened by 4 bases and J by 3 bases, with 6 bases between the two germline ends. The CDR3 loop spans 12 amino acids. Germline V gene data show CDR1 as SEHNR and CDR2 as FQNEAQ (reference sequence). The CDR3 here is CASSSTDYGYTF. DNA for the CDR3: TGTGCCAGCAGCTCAACAGACTATGGCTACACCTTC.

The chain carries TRBV27 and TRBJ2-7; 12 nucleotides match TRBD2. Germline trimming cut 6 bases from V and 0 bases from J; bases unmatched to any gene: 3. This CDR3 contains 15 residues. CDR1 and CDR2 (germline): MNHEY, SMNVEV (reference sequence). The CDR3 protein is CASRGTSGSSYEQYF. CDR3 coding DNA: TGTGCCAGCAGGGGGACTAGCGGGTCCTCCTACGAGCAGTACTTC.

V gene TRBV12-5 combines with J gene TRBJ2-5; tentative D call: TRBD1 (6 bases). Trimming cost V 5 bases and J 5 bases, with 9 bases left between them. There are 12 residues in the CDR3. Germline V gives CDR1 LGHNT, CDR2 FRNRAP. The CDR3 sequence is CASGIRGETQYF. The CDR3 region has the DNA TGTGCTAGTGGTATCAGGGGTGAGACCCAGTACTTC.